A single sample is the source of the 32 T cell receptor beta chains below, sequenced in a study of cytomegalovirus exposure and HLA in healthy donors. The PCR was carried out with 60 Vbeta primers and 13 Jbeta primers. The table came from immunoSEQ multiplex PCR; TCRdb's copy has only in-frame clones and leaves some out. The sample lists some 150,000 clones, roughly 80% occurring once. Sequencing was performed on PBMCs. These receptor sequences come from a man aged 45-65 years in good health and CMV-seropositive.

The chain joins TRBV7-3 to TRBJ2-2; D uncertain. CDR1 SGHTA and CDR2 FQGTGA come from the germline V gene. The CDR3 contains 14 residues. Trimming took 2 bases from V and 1 from J, leaving 5 bases between them. CDR3 in amino acids: CASSLRVNTGELFF. The CDR3 DNA reads TGTGCCAGCAGCTTACGGGTGAACACCGGGGAGCTGTTTTTT.

The V call is TRBV18, the J call TRBJ1-3, with TRBD1 matching over 7 bases. V was pared by 4 bases and J by 8 bases, with 5 bases of the junction left unmatched. This CDR3 is built from 13 residues. The germline CDR1 and CDR2 sequences are KGHSH and LQKENI. CDR3: CASSLNRGDTIYF. The CDR3 coding sequence is TGTGCCAGCTCACTTAACAGGGGAGACACCATATATTTT.

V gene TRBV15 combines with J gene TRBJ1-1; D ambiguous. The germline V gene encodes CDR1 LNHNV and CDR2 YYDKDF (reference sequence). V lost 1 base to trimming and J lost 0 bases, with 6 bases between them. CDR3 length equals 14 residues. The CDR3 nucleotides read TGTGCCACCAGCAGAGGGCGGATGAACACTGAAGCTTTCTTT. This gives the protein CATSRGRMNTEAFF. Full variable domain (rest looked up from reference TRBV15 and TRBJ1-1): DAMVIQNPRYQVTQFGKPVTLSCSQTLNHNVMYWYQQKSSQAPKLLFHYYDKDFNNEADTPDNFQSRRPNTSFCFLDIRSPGLGDTAMYLCATSRGRMNTEAFFGQGTRLTVV.

The chain has TRBV7-2 and TRBJ1-1; no clear D gene. Germline CDR1 is SGHTA and CDR2 is FQGNSA. V was pared by 5 bases and J by 1 base, with 8 bases between. The CDR3 runs to 13 residues. CDR3 sequence: CASSPAGNTEAFF. The CDR3 DNA is TGTGCCAGCAGCCCCGCGGGGAACACTGAAGCTTTCTTT.

V usage is TRBV11-2 and J usage is TRBJ2-5, with TRBD2 matching 9 bases. This CDR3 has 17 amino acids. V trimming: 1 base; J trimming: 1 base; junction bases outside the gene matches: 7. Germline values: CDR1 SGHAT, CDR2 FQNNGV. Here the CDR3 reads CASSLGRASGTQETQYF. CDR3 coding DNA: TGTGCCAGCAGCTTAGGTCGGGCTAGCGGGACCCAAGAGACCCAGTACTTC.

This rearrangement joins TRBV4-2 to TRBJ1-2; D perhaps matches TRBD1 (6 bases). V dropped 1 base and J dropped 5 bases, with 14 bases sitting between them. Germline CDR1 is LGHNA and CDR2 is YNFKEQ. The CDR3 consists of 15 residues. This chain's CDR3 is CASSQADSNFYGYTF. As DNA, the CDR3 is TGTGCCAGCAGCCAAGCGGACAGTAACTTTTATGGCTACACCTTC.

The chain is built from TRBV7-3 and TRBJ2-1; a possible D gene is TRBD2 (6 bases). CDR1 and CDR2 (germline): SGHTA, FQGTGA. V lost 8 bases and J lost 2, with 10 bases in between. The CDR3 is made up of 13 amino acids. Written as DNA, the CDR3 is TGTGCCAGCCGGGGCGGGACCTACAATGAGCAGTTCTTC. This encodes CASRGGTYNEQFF.

The chain recombines TRBV13 with TRBJ2-7, with D possibly matching TRBD1 (5 bases). The V end was cut by 0 bases, the J end by 3 bases, with 12 bases between. Per the germline V gene, CDR1 is PRHDT and CDR2 is FYEKMQ (reference sequence). The length of the CDR3 is 15 residues. The CDR3 sequence: CASSLGRATYYEQYF. The CDR3 bases are TGTGCCAGCAGCTTAGGCAGGGCGACCTACTACGAGCAGTACTTC.

The chain recombines TRBV5-6 with TRBJ1-4, with TRBD1 identical over 8 bases. Germline V gene sequence: CDR1 SGHDT, CDR2 YYEEEE. The trim removed 5 bases at V and 4 bases at J, leaving 4 bases unmatched. The CDR3 runs 14 residues. In nucleotides, the CDR3 is TGTGCCAGCAGTCAGGACAGGGATAATGAAAAACTGTTTTTT. Its translation: CASSQDRDNEKLFF.

This rearrangement joins TRBV5-1 to TRBJ2-3, with 8 positions matching TRBD1. The CDR3 extends over 15 amino acids. V dropped 4 bases and J dropped 8; count of bases not matched to a gene: 12. Germline V gene lookup returns CDR1 SGHRS and CDR2 YFSETQ. CDR3 nucleotide sequence: TGCGCCAGCAGCCCGGACAGGGAAGTTTTGGTTACGCAGTATTTT. Translated: CASSPDREVLVTQYF.

This chain uses TRBV19 with TRBJ1-5, with D possibly TRBD1 on 6 matching bases. The CDR3 extends over 13 amino acids. V was shortened by 6 bases and J by 7 bases, with 13 bases between the two germline ends. The germline gives CDR1 LNHDA, CDR2 SQIVND (reference sequence). CDR3 sequence reads: CASSGSGDQPQHF. CDR3 nucleotides: TGTGCCAGTAGCGGGTCAGGGGACCAGCCCCAGCATTTT.

The chain joins TRBV10-3 to TRBJ2-1; the D gene is possibly TRBD1 (6 bases). V lost 3 bases and J 4 bases, leaving 13 bases between the germline ends. The CDR3 has 15 residues. Germline V gives CDR1 ENHRY, CDR2 SYGVKD. Here the CDR3 DNA reads TGTGCCATCAGTGAAGGGACACGGAAGTACAATGAGCAGTTCTTC. Amino acid sequence: CAISEGTRKYNEQFF.

V gene TRBV7-6 combines with J gene TRBJ1-6, with D possibly TRBD1 on 6 matching bases. Germline V gene data show CDR1 as SGHVS and CDR2 as FNYEAQ. V shed 5 bases and J shed 5 bases, with 10 bases lying between them. The CDR3 covers 14 residues. The CDR3 DNA reads as TGTGCCAGCAGCCCCCGACAGGATAATTCACCCCTCCACTTT. Its translation: CASSPRQDNSPLHF.

This clone was counted a few times. The CDR3 DNA sequence: TGTGCCAGCAGCTTCCTAGGACTAGCGGGGGGAGAGCAGTTCTTC. Protein: CASSFLGLAGGEQFF. The chain employs TRBV11-1 and TRBJ2-1; 14 bases are a match to TRBD2. This CDR3 spans 15 amino acids. Looked up from germline, CDR1 is SGHAT and CDR2 is FQDESV (reference sequence). J gave up 10 bases and V 3 bases, and 5 bases lay outside the gene matches.

This clone was seen just once. The J gene is TRBJ1-2, the V gene TRBV19; TRBD1 might be the D (5 bases). This CDR3 is built from 14 residues. Germline assignment: CDR1 LNHDA and CDR2 SQIVND (reference sequence). Trimming cost V 5 bases and J 3 bases, with 13 bases left between them. CDR3 DNA sequence: TGTGCCAGTAGTGCTCAGGGATCCGACTATGGCTACACCTTC. Translating gives CASSAQGSDYGYTF.

This chain uses TRBV30 with TRBJ1-4; a weak D match, TRBD1 (5 bases). Germline V lookup: CDR1 GTSNPN, CDR2 SVGIG (reference sequence). The length of the CDR3 is 14 residues. Trimming stripped 3 bases from V and 5 bases from J, with 13 bases between. The CDR3 reads CAWSDSPRNEKLFF. In DNA, the CDR3 is TGTGCCTGGAGCGACAGTCCTCGGAATGAAAAACTGTTTTTT. Full variable domain (remainder filled in from reference TRBV30 and TRBJ1-4): SQTIHQWPATLVQPVGSPLSLECTVEGTSNPNLYWYRQAAGRGLQLLFYSVGIGQISSEVPQNLSASRPQDRQFILSSKKLLLSDSGFYLCAWSDSPRNEKLFFGSGTQLSVL.

J is TRBJ2-2 and V is TRBV27; D is perhaps TRBD2 (6 bases). Trimming removed 4 bases from V and 8 bases from J, with 14 bases in between. The germline gives CDR1 MNHEY, CDR2 SMNVEV (reference sequence). The CDR3 extends over 14 amino acids. This chain's CDR3 is CASSSYTGVGELFF. For the CDR3, the DNA is TGTGCCAGCAGTTCGTACACGGGAGTAGGGGAGCTGTTTTTT.

The rearrangement joins TRBV28 to TRBJ2-7, with D hard to call. Germline CDR1 and CDR2: MDHEN and SYDVKM. Trimming took 4 bases from V and 0 from J, leaving 13 bases between them. This CDR3 region has 15 residues. For the CDR3, the DNA is TGTGCCAGCAGTTCCGCAGGCTTCAGCTCCTACGAGCAGTACTTC. As protein: CASSSAGFSSYEQYF.

This sequence joins TRBV6-5 and TRBJ2-1; 10 positions match TRBD1. The CDR3 is made up of 14 amino acids. Looked up from germline, CDR1 is MNHEY and CDR2 is SVGAGI. J gave up 8 bases and V 8 bases, and 9 bases lay outside the gene matches. The CDR3 region is CASRRDRGFYEQFF. CDR3 sequence (DNA): TGTGCCAGCCGCCGGGACAGGGGCTTTTATGAGCAGTTCTTC.

The chain joins TRBV6-1 to TRBJ1-5; the D is unclear. CDR1 is MNHNS and CDR2 is SASEGT in the germline V gene. V shed 6 bases and J shed 6 bases, with 9 bases lying between them. This CDR3 contains 12 residues. Here the CDR3 DNA reads TGTGCCAGCAGAACTGGGAGTCAGCCCCAGCATTTT. It is translated as CASRTGSQPQHF.

This clone turned up a few times. The chain joins TRBV7-8 to TRBJ1-5, with 10 bases that match TRBD1. The CDR3 length is 15 residues. The junction had 7 bases not matched to a gene; V was cut back by 5 bases and J by 6 bases. The germline CDR1 and CDR2 sequences are SGHVS and FQNEAQ. Here the CDR3 DNA reads TGTGCCAGCAGCCGTGACAGGGGGCTCGGTCAGCCCCAGCATTTT. Amino acids: CASSRDRGLGQPQHF.

This clone was observed a few times. The chain is built from TRBV11-3 and TRBJ1-3; no clear D gene. From germline, CDR1 is SGHNT and CDR2 YENEEA. This CDR3 has 15 residues. V was cut by 2 bases and J by 3 bases, with 11 bases left in between. The CDR3 is CASSLRGEDGNTIYF. CDR3 DNA: TGTGCCAGCAGCTTACGGGGAGAAGATGGAAACACCATATATTTT.

The chain joins TRBV5-6 to TRBJ1-4, with D perhaps TRBD1 (5 bases). The V gene's germline CDR1 is SGHDT and CDR2 YYEEEE. With 0 bases removed from V and 5 bases from J, the gap between germline ends came to 14 bases. This CDR3 region has 16 residues. The CDR3 nucleotides read TGTGCCAGCAGCTTGGTCCGAGCAGGGTTAAATGAAAAACTGTTTTTT. Its protein is CASSLVRAGLNEKLFF.

V gene TRBV4-3 combines with J gene TRBJ1-2; TRBD1 matches 7 bases. The CDR3 is made up of 15 amino acids. In germline, CDR1 is LGHNA, CDR2 YSLEER. The J segment lost 6 bases and the V segment lost 4 bases, leaving 11 bases of the junction unmatched. The CDR3 DNA sequence: TGCGCCAGCAGCCGCGTAACTGGTACAGGGGATGGCTACACCTTC. It is translated as CASSRVTGTGDGYTF.

The rearrangement uses TRBV10-3 and TRBJ2-5; 7 bases fit TRBD1. The germline gives CDR1 ENHRY, CDR2 SYGVKD. The CDR3 runs to 13 residues. Trimming at V came to 4 bases and at J to 3 bases, leaving 2 bases not matched to a gene. CDR3 DNA sequence: TGTGCCATCAGTGGGGGGACAGAAGAGACCCAGTACTTC. It encodes CAISGGTEETQYF.

A single count supports this clone. The V gene is TRBV19, the J gene TRBJ2-7, with no clear D. Germline V gives CDR1 LNHDA, CDR2 SQIVND (reference sequence). The CDR3 runs to 12 residues. The V and J ends lost 4 bases and 5 bases respectively, with 9 bases between them. The CDR3 region is CASSTTGNEQYF. CDR3 sequence (DNA): TGTGCCAGTAGTACTACGGGTAACGAGCAGTACTTC.

This clone was picked up a small number of times. The rearrangement uses TRBV5-4 and TRBJ2-5; 9 positions match TRBD2. CDR1 is SGHNT, CDR2 YYREEE, per germline (reference sequence). Germline trimming cut 5 bases from V and 0 bases from J; bases unmatched to any gene: 2. The CDR3 contains 14 residues. CDR3 amino acids: CASRIAGDQETQYF. The CDR3 region has the DNA TGTGCCAGCAGAATAGCGGGGGACCAAGAGACCCAGTACTTC.

This clone appeared once. V is TRBV28 and J is TRBJ2-5; 8 bases fit TRBD2. CDR1 is MDHEN and CDR2 is SYDVKM in the germline V gene. V shed 1 base and J 6 bases; nucleotides not matched to a gene: 13. The CDR3 runs 17 residues. This chain's CDR3 is CASSLYRGSGSLKTQYF. Written as DNA, the CDR3 is TGTGCCAGCAGTTTATATAGGGGGAGCGGGAGCTTGAAGACCCAGTACTTC.

This sequence joins TRBV28 and TRBJ1-1; 7 bases fit TRBD1. The junction had 9 bases not matched to a gene; V was cut back by 6 bases and J by 11 bases. The CDR3 contains 12 residues. Germline V lookup: CDR1 MDHEN, CDR2 SYDVKM. CDR3 DNA: TGTGCCAGCAGACGGGACAGCCCCTCTGCTTTCTTT. Protein product: CASRRDSPSAFF.

The V gene is TRBV28, the J gene TRBJ2-7, with D uncertain. Trimming removed 7 bases at V and 0 bases at J, with 16 bases between. The V gene's germline CDR1 is MDHEN and CDR2 SYDVKM. The CDR3 runs 15 residues. The DNA of the CDR3 is TGTGCCAGCACACCAAGGCAGGTTTTCTCCTACGAGCAGTACTTC. This sequence encodes CASTPRQVFSYEQYF.

The gene calls are TRBV9 and TRBJ2-3; TRBD2 agrees at 10 bases. From germline, CDR1 is SGDLS and CDR2 YYNGEE. This CDR3 has 16 amino acids. Trimming took 4 bases from V and 0 from J; bases not matched to a gene: 5. CDR3 protein: CASSRGTSESTDTQYF. CDR3 DNA sequence: TGTGCCAGCAGCCGAGGGACTAGCGAAAGCACAGATACGCAGTATTTT.

The V and J genes are TRBV28 and TRBJ2-1; 12 nucleotides agree with TRBD2. J lost 2 bases, V lost 6 bases, and 5 bases had no gene match. Germline V gene sequence: CDR1 MDHEN, CDR2 SYDVKM. This CDR3 contains 16 residues. The CDR3 DNA sequence: TGTGCCAGCAGCTCATGGACTAGCGGGACCTACAATGAGCAGTTCTTC. Encoded protein: CASSSWTSGTYNEQFF.